This T cell receptor (beta chain) was recorded in a study of identical twins. TCRdb analysed the 5' RACE reads with MiXCR anew, one entry per CDR3 protein. The data show under 900,000 distinct CDR3 sequences, about 12% seen once. Between the trimmed V and J ends, which lost 3 bases and 4 bases, there was a span of 12 bases. Germline V CDR1 and CDR2: SNHLY, FYNNEI. This CDR3 spans 14 amino acids. In addition, the sample was reused for a study of yellow fever vaccine responses in identical twins.

This receptor was obtained from a woman under 30 in good health. The chain employs TRBV2 and TRBJ1-1; the D gene is possibly TRBD1 (6 bases). Sequenced: PBMCs. The CDR3 protein is CASSDWGPSTEAFF. The CDR3 coding sequence is TGTGCCAGCAGTGATTGGGGGCCGAGCACTGAAGCTTTCTTT.